This T cell receptor beta chain derives from a study of regulatory T cells in long-lasting Graves disease. Libraries of TCR beta came from iRepertoire HTBI primers plus Arm-PCR of CDR3 regions. A single record per CDR3 protein comes from TCRdb applying MiXCR to the multiplex PCR reads. In the table there are 400,000 to 450,000 distinct CDR3 sequences, approximately 16% of which are singletons. The germline V gene encodes CDR1 SGDLS and CDR2 YYNGEE. The V segment lost 4 bases and the J segment 2 bases; nucleotides outside the gene matches: 7. The CDR3 is 15 amino acids. The study, taken as a whole, reports: Owing to a sample size that was small, accuracy may have been reduced. Between persistent patients, around 2,900 public clonotypes were shared, exceeding the roughly 1,000 shared between new patients. TRBV28, TRBJ1-2 and TRBJ2-5 emerged as the favored segments in persistent disease.

Indicated time point: newly diagnosed GD, antithyroid drugs for less than 3 months. Isolated PBMC RNA provided the starting material for the TCR library. The patients were enrolled through endocrinology in Xi'an, China. Concerning this clonotype itself: The antigen is unknown.

These same records also appear under a second study, on T cells in Graves' hyperthyroidism and ophthalmopathy.

This rearrangement joins TRBV9 to TRBJ2-3, with 7 bases that match TRBD2. Sample: peripheral blood mononuclear cells (PBMCs), taken at new diagnosis, from a patient treated with antithyroid drugs. The receptor's source is a woman aged 25 to 39 with Graves disease. The DNA for the CDR3 is TGTGCCAGCAGCAGACCTAGCGGTGTCACAGATACGCAGTATTTT. It encodes CASSRPSGVTDTQYF.